This T cell receptor (beta chain) derives from a study of tumor and adjacent non-tumor tissue in lung cancer. Study conclusions and caveats: Top 100 clones took a larger repertoire share in normal lung.

The CDR3 totals 21 residues. Germline CDR1 reads MGHRA; CDR2 reads YSYEKL. Trimming removed 2 bases from V and 0 bases from J; junction bases left unmatched: 16. TCRbeta libraries were built with three rounds of nested PCR, modified from ARM-PCR. One entry per CDR3 protein results from TCRdb running MiXCR on the multiplex PCR reads. Among more than 85,000 distinct CDR3 sequences listed, around three fifths were seen once. In its sample, this clonotype was seen once. Its antigen is as yet unknown. The template was RNA from unsorted bulk tissue. This non-tumor lung sample came from over 3 cm beyond the tumor edge.

The receptor's source is a man aged 30 to 39 with non-small cell lung cancer. This chain uses TRBV4-1 with TRBJ2-6; 7 bases line up with TRBD1. Sequencing used distant non-tumor lung tissue. The CDR3 sequence is CASSQFPRLGTVGSGANVLTF. CDR3 sequence (DNA): TGCGCCAGCAGCCAATTCCCCCGGTTAGGGACAGTCGGCTCTGGGGCCAACGTCCTGACTTTC.